This is a list of T cell receptor beta chains from one sample in a study of T cells after yellow fever vaccination. Each CDR3 protein is one row after TCRdb ran MiXCR on the 5' RACE reads. The table shows 300,000 or so distinct CDR3 sequences, with 6.5% to 8.5% occurring only once. Sequenced here: PBMCs, sampled approximately 40 days after the first yellow fever vaccination. Receptors were obtained from a man younger than 35 who received the YFV17D yellow fever vaccine. Both conserved end residues are part of each CDR3. A D gene is named only where the DNA matches it firmly. Only some rows state a clone size, as once, few, many or a class for expanded clones.

cdr3_length d_call j_call clone_size v_call cdr3_aa cdr3_nt
13 NA TRBJ2-5 many TRBV11-2 CASSIQVQETQYF TGTGCCAGCAGCATACAGGTCCAAGAGACCCAGTACTTC
16 NA TRBJ1-2 few TRBV7-9 CASSLSGGVHDYGYTF TGTGCCAGCAGCCTATCTGGCGGGGTCCATGACTATGGCTACACCTTC
13 NA TRBJ1-6 few TRBV7-2 CASRGDYNSPLHF TGTGCCAGCAGGGGAGATTATAATTCACCCCTCCACTTT
14 NA TRBJ2-5 NA TRBV5-1 CASRNLGLLETQYF TGCGCCAGCAGGAATCTAGGTCTGTTGGAGACCCAGTACTTC
15 NA TRBJ2-5 many TRBV4-1 CASSRVWGVRGTQYF TGCGCCAGCAGCCGAGTCTGGGGGGTTCGAGGGACCCAGTACTTC
11 NA TRBJ2-5 few TRBV20-1 CSDEEGETQYF TGCAGTGATGAGGAGGGAGAGACCCAGTACTTC
15 TRBD1 TRBJ2-7 NA TRBV5-4 CASSFRDRAPYEQYF TGTGCCAGCAGCTTCCGGGACAGGGCCCCCTACGAGCAGTACTTC
16 TRBD2 TRBJ2-1 few TRBV6-5 CASSYSAGGSYNEQFF TGTGCCAGCAGTTACTCGGCGGGGGGGTCCTACAATGAGCAGTTCTTC
17 TRBD2 TRBJ2-1 NA TRBV4-1 CASSRTSGGTAYNEQFF TGCGCCAGCAGCCGTACTAGCGGGGGGACTGCTTACAATGAGCAGTTCTTC
11 NA TRBJ2-7 many TRBV5-1 CASSANYEQYF TGCGCCAGCAGTGCAAATTACGAGCAGTACTTC
14 NA TRBJ1-1 NA TRBV6-2/TRBV6-3 CASRVRMMNTEAFF TGTGCCAGCAGAGTCCGTATGATGAACACTGAAGCTTTCTTT
13 NA TRBJ1-3 NA TRBV30 CAWTGTRGNTIYF TGTGCCTGGACCGGGACAAGAGGAAACACCATATATTTT
16 NA TRBJ2-3 NA TRBV9 CASSVPGGGATDTQYF TGTGCCAGCAGCGTACCCGGTGGGGGGGCGACAGATACGCAGTATTTT
18 TRBD2 TRBJ2-6 few TRBV7-3 CASSLSPAGGIGANVLTF TGTGCCAGCAGCTTAAGCCCAGCGGGAGGGATTGGGGCCAACGTCCTGACTTTC
15 NA TRBJ1-5 once TRBV21-1 CASSKALRGSQPQHF TGTGCCAGCAGCAAAGCGCTTCGGGGTAGTCAGCCCCAGCATTTT
14 NA TRBJ1-1 NA TRBV10-3 CAISERQGRTEAFF TGTGCCATCAGTGAGAGGCAGGGGAGGACTGAAGCTTTCTTT
16 NA TRBJ2-6 NA TRBV18 CASSPRGASGANVLTF TGTGCCAGCTCACCAAGGGGGGCCTCTGGGGCCAACGTCCTGACTTTC
18 NA TRBJ2-4 few TRBV11-1 CASSLTPFGSRAKNIQYF TGTGCCAGCAGCTTAACCCCTTTCGGGTCTCGAGCCAAAAACATTCAGTACTTC
14 TRBD1 TRBJ1-3 NA TRBV29-1 CSVGGQGYGNTIYF TGCAGCGTTGGGGGACAGGGATATGGAAACACCATATATTTT
16 TRBD2 TRBJ2-1 many TRBV5-1 CASSLGSRGGYNEQFF TGCGCCAGCAGCTTGGGCTCGCGGGGGGGATACAATGAGCAGTTCTTC
15 TRBD1 TRBJ1-5 few TRBV7-2 CASSQGQGTVQPQHF TGTGCCAGCAGCCAGGGACAGGGGACCGTTCAGCCCCAGCATTTT
11 NA TRBJ2-5 few TRBV20-1 CSAGPGETQYF TGCAGTGCTGGCCCGGGGGAGACCCAGTACTTC
14 NA TRBJ2-5 NA TRBV3-1 CASSFHRDQETQYF TGTGCCAGCAGCTTCCACAGGGACCAAGAGACCCAGTACTTC
16 NA TRBJ1-1 NA TRBV10-3 CAITTGSREANTEAFF TGTGCCATCACCACGGGGTCCCGGGAAGCGAACACTGAAGCTTTCTTT
15 NA TRBJ2-7 NA TRBV7-9 CASSLAEGREDEQYF TGTGCCAGCAGCTTAGCGGAGGGGCGCGAGGACGAGCAGTACTTC
15 NA TRBJ2-2 many TRBV5-1 CASSFDRPTGGELFF TGCGCCAGCAGCTTTGACCGCCCAACGGGCGGGGAGCTGTTTTTT
12 NA TRBJ2-1 many TRBV10-3 CAISSGVSEQFF TGTGCCATCAGCTCAGGGGTATCTGAGCAGTTCTTC
12 NA TRBJ1-2 few TRBV19 CATSLYNYGYTF TGTGCCACTAGCCTGTATAACTATGGCTACACCTTC
15 NA TRBJ1-3 NA TRBV5-1 CASSDNSRSGNTIYF TGCGCCAGCAGCGACAACTCCCGCTCTGGAAACACCATATATTTT
14 NA TRBJ1-2 many TRBV5-1 CASSSSDGPYGYTF TGCGCCAGCAGCTCATCTGACGGGCCCTATGGCTACACCTTC
12 TRBD2 TRBJ2-7 NA TRBV29-1 CGGGRSSYEQYF TGCGGGGGGGGGAGAAGCTCCTACGAGCAGTACTTC
14 NA TRBJ1-6 many TRBV14 CASSQGREYSPLHF TGTGCCAGCAGCCAAGGAAGGGAGTACTCACCCCTCCACTTT
14 TRBD2 TRBJ2-3 NA TRBV25-1 CASSTSEVTDTQYF TGTGCCAGCAGTACTAGCGAGGTCACAGATACGCAGTATTTT
17 NA TRBJ2-7 NA TRBV3-1 CASSPNWGGHLFYEQYF TGTGCCAGCAGCCCTAACTGGGGGGGACACCTATTCTACGAGCAGTACTTC
14 NA TRBJ1-6 NA TRBV3-1 CASSQDITYSPLHF TGTGCCAGCAGCCAAGATATCACGTATTCACCCCTCCACTTT
14 NA TRBJ1-2 many TRBV12-3/TRBV12-4 CASSFLGFDYGYTF TGTGCCAGCAGCTTCTTAGGGTTCGACTATGGCTACACCTTC
16 NA TRBJ2-5 many TRBV6-5 CASSYSGGGRGETQYF TGTGCCAGCAGTTACTCTGGTGGGGGGCGGGGAGAGACCCAGTACTTC
14 NA TRBJ1-2 few TRBV5-8 CASSPRTLTQGYTF TGTGCCAGCAGCCCCAGGACCCTTACGCAAGGCTACACCTTC
15 NA TRBJ2-1 NA TRBV12-3/TRBV12-4 CASRVAFSSYNEQFF TGTGCCAGCAGGGTAGCGTTTAGCTCCTACAATGAGCAGTTCTTC
14 TRBD1 TRBJ2-1 few TRBV19 CASSRGRVRDEQFF TGTGCCAGTAGCAGGGGGCGGGTTCGGGATGAGCAGTTCTTC
15 NA TRBJ2-5 NA TRBV6-1 CASRTGAGTQETQYF TGTGCCAGCAGAACCGGAGCGGGGACACAAGAGACCCAGTACTTC
17 TRBD1 TRBJ2-5 NA TRBV19 CASSIGKGQGPPETQYF TGTGCCAGTAGTATAGGGAAGGGACAGGGTCCCCCAGAGACCCAGTACTTC
13 NA TRBJ2-5 few TRBV12-3/TRBV12-4 CASSLIAWETQYF TGTGCCAGCAGTTTAATCGCCTGGGAGACCCAGTACTTC
15 NA TRBJ2-3 NA TRBV7-2 CASSLVGHSTDTQYF TGTGCCAGCAGCTTAGTGGGCCATAGCACAGATACGCAGTATTTT
16 TRBD2 TRBJ2-1 few TRBV7-2 CASSLVRAGGLDEQFF TGTGCCAGCAGCTTAGTTCGAGCGGGGGGACTCGATGAGCAGTTCTTC
14 NA TRBJ1-1 NA TRBV5-4 CASSLAGAGTEAFF TGTGCCAGCAGCCTGGCGGGGGCAGGGACTGAAGCTTTCTTT